This T cell receptor beta chain was captured in a study of CD8 T cells in ankylosing spondylitis. TCRdb passed the 5' RACE reads through MiXCR, listing each CDR3 protein once. The profile shows 300,000 to 400,000 distinct CDR3 sequences, roughly 10% of them singletons. Trimming removed 3 bases at V and 6 bases at J, with 12 bases between. The CDR3 totals 13 residues. The germline gives CDR1 LGHDT, CDR2 YNNKEL (reference sequence). This clonotype was found a few times. This TCR was recovered from a female donor with ankylosing spondylitis or in good health (not recorded which). Sequencing was carried out using blood, either unsorted or a sorted T cell fraction (not recorded which). The chain links TRBV3-1 to TRBJ2-7, with a possible D match to TRBD2 (6 bases). The CDR3 bases are TGTGCCAGCAGCCATGGGACTGGCGGCGAGCAGTACTTC. Encoded protein: CASSHGTGGEQYF.